The 2 T cell receptor beta chains given below trace back to one sample, sequenced in a study of CD8+ T cells in alopecia areata. Sequencing used cDNA as its template, made by extracting RNA and reverse transcribing it. This table comes from immunoSEQ multiplex PCR, and its TCRdb copy is limited to in-frame clones, with some not included. The sample has some 180,000 clones; about 55% are singletons. The treatment here: oral pan-JAK inhibitor, 5-10 mg twice daily. Sequencing used CD8+ T cells sorted from blood, obtained at week 24, from a patient treated with tofacitinib. The receptors originated from a human donor with alopecia areata.

This clone was seen a handful of times. The rearrangement links TRBV9 to TRBJ2-2; 7 bases line up with TRBD2. This CDR3 is 14 amino acids long. CDR1 SGDLS and CDR2 YYNGEE come from the germline V gene. The junction had 1 base not matched to a gene; V was cut back by 0 bases and J by 5 bases. The CDR3 nucleotides read TGTGCCAGCAGCGTAGAAGCGGGGACCGGGGAGCTGTTTTTT. It is translated as CASSVEAGTGELFF.

V and J are TRBV13 and TRBJ1-2, with D possibly matching TRBD1 (6 bases). Deletions cut 4 bases from V and 3 bases from J, with 12 bases between. The CDR3 has 14 residues. Germline CDR1 is PRHDT and CDR2 is FYEKMQ (reference sequence). CDR3 in amino acids: CASSSRGGDYGYTF. The CDR3 DNA reads TGTGCCAGCAGCTCCAGGGGAGGGGACTATGGCTACACCTTC.